Below, 26 T cell receptor beta chains from the same sample are listed, as sequenced in a study of cytomegalovirus exposure and HLA in healthy donors (dated by TCRdb to 2017 to 2019). The library was produced with the immunoSEQ multiplex PCR assay. A mixture of 60 forward primers for TCR Vbeta segments and 13 reverse primers for TCR Jbeta segments was used in the multiplex PCR. Sourced from immuneACCESS, this table was stored by TCRdb with only in-frame sequences that have V and J called. A share of the clones is absent; for the studies checked, an unresolved V gene accounts for under half, and the remainder has no known explanation. This sample has about 100,000 clones in its table, and under 80% of those were observed once. About 7% of the sample is in the top ten clones. Material: PBMCs. The source is a man between 40 and 49 years old in good health and CMV-seropositive.

This clone was detected only a few times. This chain joins TRBV7-9 and TRBJ2-1; D may be TRBD2 (7 bases). CDR3 size: 15 residues. V was clipped by 4 bases and J by 6 bases, with 16 bases between them. Germline V CDR1 and CDR2: SEHNR, FQNEAQ (reference sequence). In DNA form, the CDR3 reads TGTGCCAGCAGCTCCCCCGAGGGGGGGGTCAATGAGCAGTTCTTC. Protein: CASSSPEGGVNEQFF.

The gene calls are TRBV27 and TRBJ1-1, with a tentative D call TRBD1 (6 bases). Per germline, CDR1 MNHEY and CDR2 SMNVEV (reference sequence). There are 14 residues in the CDR3. V was shortened by 1 base and J by 5 bases, with 11 bases between the two germline ends. The CDR3 loop reads CASSLLGGGTEAFF. The CDR3 nucleotides read TGTGCCAGCAGTTTATTGGGAGGGGGTACTGAAGCTTTCTTT.

This clone was seen more than once but under ten times. CDR3 protein: CASSSGGAGPEAFF. The CDR3 DNA follows: TGTGCCAGCAGTTCCGGTGGCGCAGGGCCTGAAGCTTTCTTT. The genes are TRBV6-5 and TRBJ1-1; tentative D call: TRBD1 (5 bases). V was trimmed by 4 bases and J by 6 bases, leaving 15 bases between them. There are 14 residues in the CDR3. Looked up from germline, CDR1 is MNHEY and CDR2 is SVGAGI.

For this clone: Other DNA sequences in this specimen translate into the identical CDR3. The chain has TRBV2 and TRBJ2-7; 7 positions match TRBD1. The germline gives CDR1 SNHLY, CDR2 FYNNEI. The CDR3 is 14 residues long. The J segment lost 2 bases and the V segment lost 3 bases, leaving 4 bases of the junction unmatched. CDR3 residues: CASSERQGTYEQYF. The CDR3 nucleotides read TGTGCCAGCAGTGAGCGACAGGGAACCTACGAGCAGTACTTC.

The rearrangement uses TRBV10-2 and TRBJ2-7; D unclear. The germline CDR1 and CDR2 sequences are WSHSY and SAAADI. Trimming took 0 bases from V and 6 from J, leaving 15 bases between them. The CDR3 is 15 residues long. CDR3 residues: CASSESWAGIFEQYF. In DNA form, the CDR3 reads TGCGCCAGCAGTGAGTCCTGGGCAGGTATCTTCGAGCAGTACTTC.

V usage is TRBV7-8 and J usage is TRBJ2-7; possibly TRBD2 for D (6 bases). The ends were cut back, 0 bases at V and 8 bases at J, with 8 bases in the middle. The CDR3 has 12 amino acids. Germline values: CDR1 SGHVS, CDR2 FQNEAQ. The CDR3 DNA reads TGTGCCAGCAGCTTAGCCGCGGGACAGCAGTACTTC. Amino acids: CASSLAAGQQYF.

There are a few counts of this clone. The chain recombines TRBV9 with TRBJ2-5; D may be TRBD2 (6 bases). Deletions cut 2 bases from V and 11 bases from J, with 19 bases between. This CDR3 has 14 amino acids. Germline-derived CDR1 and CDR2 are SGDLS and YYNGEE. The CDR3 region has the DNA TGTGCCAGCAGCGTCGGGGTCCGCGGGGTGGAGCAGTACTTC. Protein product: CASSVGVRGVEQYF.

As to this clone: Compared with germline, one end of the junction differs, possibly owing to a read error. V and J are TRBV4-1 and TRBJ1-5; TRBD1 is a possible D gene (5 bases). Germline assignment: CDR1 MGHRA and CDR2 YSYEKL. The CDR3 covers 16 residues. CDR3 nucleotide sequence: TGTGCCAGCAGCCAAGACGCAGGGCTCAAGTATCAGCCCCAGCATTTT. Protein: CASSQDAGLKYQPQHF.

The chain employs TRBV10-3 and TRBJ1-5, with D possibly TRBD1 on 5 matching bases. Trimming took off 6 bases at V and 3 bases at J, with 12 bases between the two ends. This CDR3 region has 14 residues. CDR1 ENHRY and CDR2 SYGVKD come from the germline V gene. CDR3 in DNA: TGTGCCATCAGCGACGACAGACTCAATCAGCCCCAGCATTTT. Amino acids: CAISDDRLNQPQHF.

This clone came up a few times. The rearrangement joins TRBV2 to TRBJ1-3, with D perhaps TRBD1 (5 bases). Per germline, CDR1 SNHLY and CDR2 FYNNEI. Trimming shortened V by 3 bases and J by 0 bases, and 9 bases separated the two germline ends. CDR3 length equals 15 residues. This CDR3 is CASSDPGHSGNTIYF. The CDR3 DNA sequence: TGTGCCAGCAGTGACCCAGGGCACTCTGGAAACACCATATATTTT.

The V gene is TRBV5-1, the J gene TRBJ1-1, with a tentative D call TRBD1 (5 bases). The CDR3 totals 15 residues. In germline, CDR1 is SGHRS, CDR2 YFSETQ. V lost 4 bases to trimming and J lost 1 base, with 14 bases between them. CDR3 loop: CASSPGSGGNTEAFF. The CDR3 nucleotides read TGCGCCAGCAGCCCTGGTTCGGGGGGGAACACTGAAGCTTTCTTT.

The chain couples TRBV7-2 to TRBJ1-1; TRBD1 aligns across 9 bases. With 5 bases clipped from V and 5 bases from J, the junction kept 12 bases outside the gene matches. The germline gives CDR1 SGHTA, CDR2 FQGNSA. The CDR3 is 16 amino acids. CDR3 in DNA: TGTGCCAGCAGCCCGTACCGGACAGGGGCTGGGACTGAAGCTTTCTTT. It yields the protein CASSPYRTGAGTEAFF. Supplemented by reference TRBV7-2 and TRBJ1-1, the full variable domain reads GAGVSQSPSNKVTEKGKDVELRCDPISGHTALYWYRQSLGQGLEFLIYFQGNSAPDKSGLPSDRFSAERTGGSVSTLTIQRTQQEDSAVYLCASSPYRTGAGTEAFFGQGTRLTVV.

This rearrangement joins TRBV11-2 to TRBJ2-7; D might be TRBD1 (5 bases). This CDR3 spans 13 amino acids. V lost 4 bases and J 2 bases, leaving 9 bases between the germline ends. Looked up from germline, CDR1 is SGHAT and CDR2 is FQNNGV. CDR3 in amino acids: CASSSQGPYEQYF. CDR3 in DNA: TGTGCCAGCAGCTCTCAGGGTCCCTACGAGCAGTACTTC.

The chain recombines TRBV4-1 with TRBJ2-3; 9 bases fit TRBD2. This CDR3 has 18 amino acids. Germline assignment: CDR1 MGHRA and CDR2 YSYEKL. V lost 1 base to trimming and J lost 2 bases; unmatched junction nucleotides: 10. CDR3: CASSQARLAGPDTDTQYF. The CDR3 coding sequence is TGCGCCAGCAGCCAAGCTCGGCTAGCGGGGCCCGACACAGATACGCAGTATTTT.

V is TRBV14 and J is TRBJ2-3; tentative D call: TRBD2 (5 bases). CDR3 length equals 16 residues. V lost 1 base to trimming and J lost 3 bases, with 14 bases between them. The germline gives CDR1 SGHDN, CDR2 FVKESK. This CDR3 reads CASSQAEGWETDTQYF. CDR3 in DNA: TGTGCCAGCAGCCAAGCGGAAGGGTGGGAGACAGATACGCAGTATTTT. The full variable domain, its missing parts supplied by reference TRBV14 and TRBJ2-3, is EAGVTQFPSHSVIEKGQTVTLRCDPISGHDNLYWYRRVMGKEIKFLLHFVKESKQDESGMPNNRFLAERTGGTYSTLKVQPAELEDSGVYFCASSQAEGWETDTQYFGPGTRLTVL.

J is TRBJ1-1 and V is TRBV2; 9 bases fit TRBD1. The J segment lost 5 bases and the V segment lost 7 bases, leaving 5 bases of the junction unmatched. CDR3 length: 13 residues. Germline V gene data show CDR1 as SNHLY and CDR2 as FYNNEI. The CDR3 loop reads CASKGQGWTEAFF. Written as DNA, the CDR3 is TGTGCCAGCAAAGGACAGGGGTGGACTGAAGCTTTCTTT.

The genes are TRBV27 and TRBJ2-1; D remains unclear. The CDR3 runs to 16 residues. CDR1 MNHEY and CDR2 SMNVEV come from the germline V gene (reference sequence). V lost 1 base to trimming and J lost 5 bases, with 15 bases between them. The CDR3 sequence is CASSLWSRRLNNEQFF. DNA for the CDR3: TGTGCCAGCAGTTTATGGTCCCGCAGGTTGAACAATGAGCAGTTCTTC.

The chain joins TRBV6-6 to TRBJ2-3; 11 nucleotides align to TRBD2. CDR1 is MNHNY, CDR2 SVGAGI, per germline (reference sequence). Unmatched junction bases numbered 9, after V lost 7 bases and J lost 6 bases. The CDR3 consists of 15 residues. The CDR3, as DNA: TGTGCCAGCACTGAGACTAGCGGGGCACTCGATACGCAGTATTTT. Its protein product is CASTETSGALDTQYF.

In nucleotides, the CDR3 is TGCGCCAGCAGCTGGTCTAGCGGGAGGAACACCGGGGAGCTGTTTTTT. As protein: CASSWSSGRNTGELFF. The chain has TRBV5-1 and TRBJ2-2; 10 bases agree with TRBD2. This CDR3 has 16 amino acids. Germline V gene data show CDR1 as SGHRS and CDR2 as YFSETQ. V lost 3 bases to trimming and J lost 1 base; unmatched junction nucleotides: 3.

The chain is built from TRBV7-8 and TRBJ2-4; D remains unclear. This CDR3 contains 14 residues. From germline, CDR1 is SGHVS and CDR2 FQNEAQ. V was shortened by 1 base and J by 0 bases, with 4 bases between the two germline ends. This CDR3 is CASSLGLAKNIQYF. The DNA of the CDR3 is TGTGCCAGCAGCTTAGGGCTAGCCAAAAACATTCAGTACTTC.

This clone has only a few counts. V is TRBV2 and J is TRBJ2-2, with TRBD2 matching 11 bases. This CDR3 spans 21 amino acids. With V trimmed by 3 bases and J by 1 base, 16 bases remained unmatched. Germline CDR1 SNHLY, CDR2 FYNNEI. The CDR3 loop reads CASSDLTGTSGNAKNTGELFF. CDR3 bases: TGTGCCAGCAGTGATTTAACCGGGACTAGCGGAAACGCTAAGAACACCGGGGAGCTGTTTTTT.

This sequence joins TRBV13 and TRBJ2-5; TRBD1 matches 10 bases. Germline lookup yields CDR1 PRHDT and CDR2 FYEKMQ (reference sequence). The CDR3 sequence is 15 residues long. The V gene end was trimmed by 4 bases and the J gene end by 3 bases; junction bases not matched to a gene: 5. The CDR3 here is CASSSGTGVKETQYF. The CDR3, as DNA: TGTGCCAGCAGCTCCGGGACAGGGGTAAAAGAGACCCAGTACTTC.

The chain is built from TRBV7-2 and TRBJ2-5, with TRBD2 matching 11 bases. The germline CDR1 and CDR2 sequences are SGHTA and FQGNSA. The CDR3 totals 15 residues. J lost 5 bases, V lost 6 bases, and 8 bases had no gene match. CDR3 DNA sequence: TGTGCCAGCAGTCTACTAGCGGGAGTGTGGGAGACCCAGTACTTC. Protein: CASSLLAGVWETQYF. The full variable domain, rest sourced from reference TRBV7-2 and TRBJ2-5, is GAGVSQSPSNKVTEKGKDVELRCDPISGHTALYWYRQSLGQGLEFLIYFQGNSAPDKSGLPSDRFSAERTGGSVSTLTIQRTQQEDSAVYLCASSLLAGVWETQYFGPGTRLLVL.

The chain uses TRBV2 and TRBJ1-4; the match to TRBD1 covers 7 bases. This CDR3 region has 12 residues. Germline-derived CDR1 and CDR2 are SNHLY and FYNNEI. The J segment lost 8 bases and the V segment lost 7 bases, leaving 4 bases of the junction unmatched. For the CDR3, the DNA is TGTGCCAGCAATAGACAGGGAGAAAAACTGTTTTTT. Amino acids: CASNRQGEKLFF.

In its sample, this clone was seen a few times. The chain combines TRBV4-1 with TRBJ1-1, with 7 bases fitting TRBD1. The CDR3 contains 17 residues. Germline V gene sequence: CDR1 MGHRA, CDR2 YSYEKL. The trim removed 4 bases at V and 0 bases at J, leaving 11 bases unmatched. The CDR3 coding sequence is TGCGCCAGCAGCCCTAGGGACAGCCCTGATATGAACACTGAAGCTTTCTTT. Its translation is CASSPRDSPDMNTEAFF.

In this sample, this clone turned up a few times. The chain uses TRBV11-2 and TRBJ2-1; 7 positions match TRBD2. The CDR3 spans 17 residues. From germline, CDR1 is SGHAT and CDR2 FQNNGV. V lost 3 bases and J lost 3; bases outside the gene matches: 11. Here the CDR3 DNA reads TGTGCCAGCAGCTTCTCCTCCCATCGCGGGGGCTACAATGAGCAGTTCTTC. Translated, it gives CASSFSSHRGGYNEQFF.